This T cell receptor (beta chain) was sequenced for a study of T cell responses to AZD1222 COVID-19 vaccine. Overall study results and limits: Nearly half of spike-specific TCRs reportedly target unmutated variant regions. No day 14 peak samples; only post-peak repertoires were characterized.

About this clone: The target antigen is unknown.

The CDR3 has 17 residues. V was clipped by 4 bases and J by 0 bases; unmatched bases: 7. Germline-derived CDR1 and CDR2 are SGHAT and FQNNGV. TCRdb's table, derived via immunoSEQ multiplex PCR, lists solely in-frame clones and lacks some. The data contain under 70,000 clones, approximately 80% of them seen just once; the ten biggest clones take up around 20%. The material was peripheral blood, obtained on day 0 of AZD1222 vaccination. This receptor was identified in an adult in good health. V gene TRBV11-2 combines with J gene TRBJ2-4; TRBD1 matches at 9 bases. The CDR3 region is CASSSGTGTLAKNIQYF. The CDR3 DNA is TGTGCCAGCAGCTCCGGGACAGGGACTCTAGCCAAAAACATTCAGTACTTC. Filled out from reference TRBV11-2 and TRBJ2-4, the complete variable domain reads EAGVAQSPRYKIIEKRQSVAFWCNPISGHATLYWYQQILGQGPKLLIQFQNNGVVDDSQLPKDRFSAERLKGVDSTLKIQPAKLEDSAVYLCASSSGTGTLAKNIQYFGAGTRLSVL.